The clone carrying this TCR beta chain has just a few counts. The antigen remains unidentified. The data stem from a study of post-analysis software for immune sequencing data. The ends lost 1 base at V and 2 bases at J; junction bases unmatched: 4. Germline CDR1 is SGHTA and CDR2 is FQGNSA. The CDR3 has 16 residues. Unique molecular identifiers were carried by the TCR beta cDNA libraries. TCRdb passed the PCR reads through MiXCR, listing each CDR3 protein once. Of 700,000 to 900,000 distinct CDR3 sequences listed, about 43% are singletons. Findings and caveats of the study: When patients were compared with controls, about five TRBV segments were more frequent, TRBV5-6, TRBV5-1 and TRBV20-1 among them.

Specimen: blood. The V call is TRBV7-2, the J call TRBJ1-3, with TRBD1 identical over 8 bases. This receptor was identified in a girl aged 5 to 17 with multiple sclerosis. DNA of the CDR3: TGTGCCAGCAGCTTAGGGAGGACAGGGACTGGAAACACCATATATTTT. This translates into CASSLGRTGTGNTIYF.